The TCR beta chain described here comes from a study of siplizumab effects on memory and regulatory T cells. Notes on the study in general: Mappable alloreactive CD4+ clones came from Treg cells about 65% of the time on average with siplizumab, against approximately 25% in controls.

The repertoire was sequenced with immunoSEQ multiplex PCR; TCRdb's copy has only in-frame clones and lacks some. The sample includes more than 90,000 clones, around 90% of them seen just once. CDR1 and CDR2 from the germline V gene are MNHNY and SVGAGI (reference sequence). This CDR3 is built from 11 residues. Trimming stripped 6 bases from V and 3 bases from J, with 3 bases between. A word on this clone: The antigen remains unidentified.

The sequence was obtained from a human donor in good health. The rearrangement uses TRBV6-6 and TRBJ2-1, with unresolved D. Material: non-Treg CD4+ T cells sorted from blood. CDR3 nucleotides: TGTGCCAGCAGAAACTACAATGAGCAGTTCTTC. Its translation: CASRNYNEQFF.